This TCR beta chain comes out of a study of T-cell memory formation after mild COVID-19. Study summary: TCR clusters were largely donor specific.

The sample holds many counts of this clonotype. What it binds is unknown. Findings of the study overall: From day 15 to 85, contracting clones were balanced between CD4 and CD8, whereas later expanders leaned toward CD4+.

TCRdb re-derived calls from the 5' RACE reads in MiXCR, one entry per CDR3 protein. Of 190,000 or so distinct CDR3 sequences in the sample, about a fifth were seen once. The CDR3 is 19 amino acids. Per the germline V gene, CDR1 is LGHDT and CDR2 is YNNKEL (reference sequence). The V gene lost 1 base and the J gene lost 2 bases, with 24 bases spanning the gap. The rearrangement joins TRBV3-1 to TRBJ2-7; D is possibly TRBD2 (6 bases). Material: PBMCs or a T cell subset sorted from them (not recorded which). The sequence derives from an adult woman who had mild COVID-19 (a few samples of this study predate the infection). Cell type and time point are not known. As DNA, the CDR3 is TGTGCCAGCAGCCAAGTCGCCCTGGGGGAGGCCCCACTACCCTACGAGCAGTACTTC. This translates into CASSQVALGEAPLPYEQYF.